These 17 T cell receptor beta chains came from one sample sequenced in a study of blood T cells in healthy people across ages. Combining a sample-barcoded 5' primer with a J-beta primer mix, a second PCR ran for about 7 to 11 cycles. TCRdb used MiXCR to reprocess the 5' RACE reads, holding one entry per CDR3 protein. The sample has 780,000 or so distinct CDR3 sequences; 50% to 65% are singletons. Sequencing input: blood. The receptors shown here come from a man at least 80 years old in good health.

This clonotype was seen just once. The chain joins TRBV29-1 to TRBJ1-3; D call uncertain. The CDR3 consists of 15 residues. Per the germline V gene, CDR1 is SQVTM and CDR2 is ANQGSEA. Trimming cost V 8 bases and J 2 bases, with 19 bases left between them. The CDR3 is CSPMPQKGTGNTIYF. CDR3 DNA sequence: TGCAGCCCCATGCCCCAGAAAGGAACTGGAAACACCATATATTTT.

The chain recombines TRBV24-1 with TRBJ2-1; D is perhaps TRBD1 (6 bases). This CDR3 has 16 amino acids. V shed 1 base and J shed 5 bases, with 14 bases lying between them. CDR1 is KGHDR, CDR2 SFDVKD, per germline. CDR3 region: CATSDFVAGAHNEQFF. CDR3 bases: TGTGCCACCAGTGATTTCGTAGCAGGGGCACACAATGAGCAGTTCTTC.

The V gene is TRBV6-5, the J gene TRBJ2-5; possibly TRBD1 for D (5 bases). The V gene lost 5 bases and the J gene lost 4 bases, with 8 bases spanning the gap. The length of the CDR3 is 12 residues. Germline CDR1 MNHEY, CDR2 SVGAGI. The CDR3 bases are TGTGCCAGCAGTCAAGGGGTAGAGACCCAGTACTTC. Protein product: CASSQGVETQYF.

The rearrangement links TRBV6-5 to TRBJ2-3; no clear D gene. The CDR3 runs 14 residues. V was shortened by 5 bases and J by 6 bases, with 15 bases between the two germline ends. CDR1 is MNHEY and CDR2 is SVGAGI in the germline V gene. The CDR3 reads CASSPEFRWDTQYF. The DNA of the CDR3 is TGTGCCAGCAGTCCCGAATTCCGCTGGGATACGCAGTATTTT.

There are a few counts of this clonotype. This chain links TRBV12-3 or TRBV12-4 with TRBJ2-1, with TRBD2 identical over 12 bases. J was trimmed by 4 bases and V by 2 bases; bases with no gene match: 6. The CDR3 spans 17 residues. The CDR3 reads CASSLSLAGGVYNEQFF. The CDR3 coding sequence is TGTGCCAGCAGTTTAAGCCTAGCGGGAGGGGTGTACAATGAGCAGTTCTTC.

This chain joins TRBV5-1 and TRBJ2-6; 9 nucleotides agree with TRBD1. CDR1 and CDR2 from the germline V gene are SGHRS and YFSETQ. Losses at the gene ends were 3 bases for V and 2 bases for J; bases not matched to a gene: 9. This CDR3 is built from 18 residues. The CDR3 coding sequence is TGCGCCAGCAGCTCAACCGGGACAGGGCTTCCTGGGGCCAACGTCCTGACTTTC. Amino acids: CASSSTGTGLPGANVLTF.

A few counts support this clonotype. The chain couples TRBV29-1 to TRBJ2-5; D uncertain. The CDR3 spans 14 residues. V was cut by 0 bases and J by 11 bases, with 19 bases left in between. In germline, CDR1 is SQVTM, CDR2 ANQGSEA. DNA for the CDR3: TGCAGCGTTGAAGATCAAGGATCCTTCAGGAAGCAGTACTTC. It translates to CSVEDQGSFRKQYF.

This clonotype is a singleton in its sample. The gene calls are TRBV27 and TRBJ2-5; D is unclear. The CDR3 spans 15 residues. The germline V gene encodes CDR1 MNHEY and CDR2 SMNVEV (reference sequence). Trimming pared 5 bases from V and 11 bases from J, leaving 24 bases between. Written as DNA, the CDR3 is TGTGCCAGCAGTCCTCAGGCCAAAACCTACAATGAGCAGTACTTC. Protein: CASSPQAKTYNEQYF.

The gene calls are TRBV20-1 and TRBJ1-2; the D gene is possibly TRBD1 (5 bases). This CDR3 contains 14 residues. Trimming took 6 bases from V and 5 from J, leaving 19 bases between them. Germline V CDR1 and CDR2: DFQATT, SNEGSKA (reference sequence). The CDR3 nucleotides read TGCAGTGCCCAGGGAGAGGCTTCTTGGTATGGCTACACCTTC. Its translation: CSAQGEASWYGYTF.

The chain employs TRBV12-3 or TRBV12-4 and TRBJ2-7; D not certain. The V gene lost 1 base and the J gene lost 3 bases, with 13 bases spanning the gap. This CDR3 spans 15 amino acids. For the CDR3, the DNA is TGTGCCAGCAGTTTAGAGGGAATATTCAGCTACGAGCAGTACTTC. This sequence encodes CASSLEGIFSYEQYF.

A single count supports this clonotype. This chain connects TRBV5-1 to TRBJ2-3, with TRBD1 as a possible D gene (5 bases). Germline CDR1 and CDR2: SGHRS and YFSETQ. The CDR3 runs 17 residues. V shed 3 bases and J shed 4 bases, with 21 bases lying between them. CDR3 region: CASSYSQQVFGSDTQYF. The CDR3 DNA follows: TGCGCCAGCAGCTACAGTCAACAGGTCTTCGGGTCAGATACGCAGTATTTT.

The chain joins TRBV10-3 to TRBJ2-3, with TRBD2 identical over 13 bases. The CDR3 spans 17 residues. Germline V gives CDR1 ENHRY, CDR2 SYGVKD. V lost 5 bases and J lost 14; bases outside the gene matches: 19. The CDR3 bases are TGTGCCATCAGTCCAAGCCCGGGACTAGCGGGACTCAGATACGCGTATTTT. This codes for CAISPSPGLAGLRYAYF.

J is TRBJ2-1 and V is TRBV10-3, with 13 bases fitting TRBD2. Per germline, CDR1 ENHRY and CDR2 SYGVKD. CDR3 length: 16 amino acids. J was trimmed by 7 bases and V by 0 bases; bases with no gene match: 3. For the CDR3, the DNA is TGTGCCATCAGTGAGTCCCGGACTAGCGGGAGTAATGAGCAGTTCTTC. Encoded protein: CAISESRTSGSNEQFF.

This chain joins TRBV3-1 and TRBJ2-7, with D uncertain. V was pared by 1 base and J by 2 bases, with 12 bases between. This CDR3 has 15 residues. CDR1 and CDR2 from the germline V gene are LGHDT and YNNKEL (reference sequence). The CDR3 region has the DNA TGTGCCAGCAGCCAAGGTCCGCTGGACCCCTACGAGCAGTACTTC. Protein product: CASSQGPLDPYEQYF.

The rearrangement joins TRBV4-1 to TRBJ2-1; tentative D call: TRBD1 (5 bases). The DNA matches TRBJ2-7 better at its end, which makes the J call doubtful. CDR3 length: 15 amino acids. Germline V lookup: CDR1 MGHRA, CDR2 YSYEKL. CDR3 nucleotide sequence: TGCGCCAGCAGAGCCCAGGGCCCCCAACAGGTTGAGCAGTACTTC. Translating gives CASRAQGPQQVEQYF.

The table lists this clonotype with a few counts. J is TRBJ2-1 and V is TRBV5-1; 8 bases fit TRBD2. V shed 2 bases and J 7 bases; nucleotides not matched to a gene: 5. The CDR3 is made up of 14 amino acids. The germline gives CDR1 SGHRS, CDR2 YFSETQ. The CDR3 DNA follows: TGCGCCAGCAGCTTAGACGGGAGGGGGAATGAGCAGTTCTTC. Its protein is CASSLDGRGNEQFF.

A word on this clonotype: At one of its ends the junction is not consistent with the germline gene, which may arise from a read error. The V gene is TRBV6-1, the J gene TRBJ1-4; D is unresolved. The CDR3 runs 15 residues. Looked up from germline, CDR1 is MNHNS and CDR2 is SASEGT. The CDR3 loop reads CSSSGGWSTNEKLFF. DNA for the CDR3: TGTTCCAGCTCGGGAGGGTGGTCAACTAATGAAAAACTGTTTTTT.